This T cell receptor delta chain was identified during a study of gamma-delta chains in newborns, infants, children. TCRdb called clones from the reads again using CATT. The sample lists approximately 12,000 delta-chain clones, about 10% occurring once. Sequenced: blood. The TCR originated in a child who was a newborn, infant or young child, either healthy, febrile or measles-vaccinated (not recorded which).

The CDR3 nucleotides read TGTGCCTGTGACACCGTCGGGCCACTGGGGATACCCTCGAAACTCATCTTT. It encodes CACDTVGPLGIPSKLIF. The chain joins TRDV2 to TRDJ1; 8 nucleotides match TRDD3. Losses at the gene ends were 0 bases for V and 8 bases for J; bases not matched to a gene: 16. The CDR3 is 17 amino acids. Germline lookup yields CDR1 GEAIGNYY and CDR2 EKD.